This T cell receptor (beta chain) was captured by sequencing in a study of technical replicates of blood from a handful of donors. Sequenced by immunoSEQ multiplex PCR; TCRdb stores in-frame clones only, minus some. The repertoire holds about 84,000 clones, with 93% as singletons. V was pared by 2 bases and J by 1 base, with 17 bases of the junction left unmatched. The germline V gene has CDR1 LGHNT and CDR2 FRNRAP. The CDR3 has 20 amino acids. The sequence came from a human donor in good health. The chain couples TRBV12-5 to TRBJ1-1; 9 bases fit TRBD1. The sample comprised T cells isolated from PBMCs. Here the CDR3 reads CASGLFPDRGMRGRNTEAFF. Here the CDR3 DNA reads TGTGCTAGTGGTTTGTTCCCGGACAGGGGCATGAGAGGGAGGAACACTGAAGCTTTCTTT. Based on the CDR3 plus reference TRBV12-5 and TRBJ1-1, the full variable domain is DARVTQTPRHKVTEMGQEVTMRCQPILGHNTVFWYRQTMMQGLELLAYFRNRAPLDDSGMPKDRFSAEMPDATLATLKIQPSEPRDSAVYFCASGLFPDRGMRGRNTEAFFGQGTRLTVV.